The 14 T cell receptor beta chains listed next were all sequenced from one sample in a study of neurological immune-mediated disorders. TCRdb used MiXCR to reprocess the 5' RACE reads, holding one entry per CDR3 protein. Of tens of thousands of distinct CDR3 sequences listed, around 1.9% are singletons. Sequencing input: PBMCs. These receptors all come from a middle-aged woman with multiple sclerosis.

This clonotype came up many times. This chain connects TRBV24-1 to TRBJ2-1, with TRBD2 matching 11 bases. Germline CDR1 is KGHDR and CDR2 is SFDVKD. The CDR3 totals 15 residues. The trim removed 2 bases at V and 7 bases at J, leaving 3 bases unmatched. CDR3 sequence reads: CATSDSGLAGNEQFF. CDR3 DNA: TGTGCCACCAGTGATTCCGGACTAGCGGGTAATGAGCAGTTCTTC.

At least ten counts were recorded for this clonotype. CDR3 amino acids: CASSLDRETQYF. In DNA form, the CDR3 reads TGTGCCAGCAGCTTAGATCGCGAGACCCAGTACTTC. The chain uses TRBV7-8 and TRBJ2-5, with D unresolved. Germline V gives CDR1 SGHVS, CDR2 FQNEAQ. V was shortened by 1 base and J by 5 bases, with 5 bases between the two germline ends. The CDR3 extends over 12 amino acids.

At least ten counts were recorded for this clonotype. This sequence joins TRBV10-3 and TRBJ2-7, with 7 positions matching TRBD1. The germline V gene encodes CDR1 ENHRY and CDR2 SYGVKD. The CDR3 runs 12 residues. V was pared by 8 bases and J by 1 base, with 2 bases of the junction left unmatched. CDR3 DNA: TGTGCCATCGGGACAGCTTCCTACGAGCAGTACTTC. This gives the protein CAIGTASYEQYF.

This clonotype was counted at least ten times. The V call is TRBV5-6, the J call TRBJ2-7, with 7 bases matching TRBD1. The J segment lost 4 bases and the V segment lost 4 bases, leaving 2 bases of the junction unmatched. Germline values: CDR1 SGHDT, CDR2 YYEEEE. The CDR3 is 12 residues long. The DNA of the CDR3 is TGTGCCAGCAGCAAGACAGGGTACGAGCAGTACTTC. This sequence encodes CASSKTGYEQYF.

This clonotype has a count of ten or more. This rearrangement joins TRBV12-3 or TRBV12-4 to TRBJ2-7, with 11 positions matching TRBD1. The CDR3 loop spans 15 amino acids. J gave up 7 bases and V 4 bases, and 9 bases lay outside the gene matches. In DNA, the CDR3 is TGTGCCAGCAGTTCCCCCGGGACAGGGGGGAGAGAGCAGTACTTC. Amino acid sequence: CASSSPGTGGREQYF.

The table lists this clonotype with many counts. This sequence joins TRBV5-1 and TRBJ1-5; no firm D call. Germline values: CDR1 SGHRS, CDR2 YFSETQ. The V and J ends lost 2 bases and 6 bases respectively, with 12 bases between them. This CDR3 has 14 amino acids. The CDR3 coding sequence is TGCGCCAGCAGCTTAGAGGGCCAAAGTCAGCCCCAGCATTTT. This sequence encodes CASSLEGQSQPQHF.

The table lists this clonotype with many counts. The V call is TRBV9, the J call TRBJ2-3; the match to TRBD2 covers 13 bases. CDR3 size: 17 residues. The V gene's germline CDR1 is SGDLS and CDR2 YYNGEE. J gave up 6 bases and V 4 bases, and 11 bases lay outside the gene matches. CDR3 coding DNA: TGTGCCAGCAGCAATGATATGGGACTAGCGGGGAGGGATACGCAGTATTTT. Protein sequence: CASSNDMGLAGRDTQYF.

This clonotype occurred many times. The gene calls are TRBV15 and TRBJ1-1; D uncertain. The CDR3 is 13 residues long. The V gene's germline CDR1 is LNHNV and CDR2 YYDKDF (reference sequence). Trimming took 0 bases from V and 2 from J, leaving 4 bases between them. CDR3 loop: CATSRDGNTEAFF. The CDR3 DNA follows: TGTGCCACCAGCAGAGACGGAAACACTGAAGCTTTCTTT.

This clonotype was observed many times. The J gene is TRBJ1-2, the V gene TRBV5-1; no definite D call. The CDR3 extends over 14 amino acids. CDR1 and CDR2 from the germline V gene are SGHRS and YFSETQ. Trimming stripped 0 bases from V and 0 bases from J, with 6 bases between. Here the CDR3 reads CASSLDTPNYGYTF. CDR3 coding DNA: TGCGCCAGCAGCTTGGACACCCCTAACTATGGCTACACCTTC.

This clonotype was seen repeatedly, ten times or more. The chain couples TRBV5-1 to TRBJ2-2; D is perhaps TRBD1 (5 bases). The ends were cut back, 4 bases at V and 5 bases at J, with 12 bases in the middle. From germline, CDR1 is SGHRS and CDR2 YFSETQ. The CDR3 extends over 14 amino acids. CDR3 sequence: CASSQGPPTGELFF. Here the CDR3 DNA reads TGCGCCAGCAGCCAGGGTCCGCCTACCGGGGAGCTGTTTTTT. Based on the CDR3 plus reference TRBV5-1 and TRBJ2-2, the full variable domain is KAGVTQTPRYLIKTRGQQVTLSCSPISGHRSVSWYQQTPGQGLQFLFEYFSETQRNKGNFPGRFSGRQFSNSRSEMNVSTLELGDSALYLCASSQGPPTGELFFGEGSRLTVL.

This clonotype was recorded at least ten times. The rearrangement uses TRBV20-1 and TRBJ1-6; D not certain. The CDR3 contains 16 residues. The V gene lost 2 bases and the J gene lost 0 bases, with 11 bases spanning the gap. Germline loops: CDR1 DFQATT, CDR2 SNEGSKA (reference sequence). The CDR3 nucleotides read TGCAGTGCTAGAATAGGGCAGAACTCCTATAATTCACCCCTCCACTTT. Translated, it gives CSARIGQNSYNSPLHF.

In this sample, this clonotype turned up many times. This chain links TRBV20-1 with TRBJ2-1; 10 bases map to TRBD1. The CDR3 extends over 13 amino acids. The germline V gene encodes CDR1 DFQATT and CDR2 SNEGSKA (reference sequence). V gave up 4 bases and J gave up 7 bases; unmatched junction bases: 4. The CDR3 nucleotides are TGCAGTGCTAACCGGGACAGGGGAAATGAGCAGTTCTTC. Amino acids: CSANRDRGNEQFF.

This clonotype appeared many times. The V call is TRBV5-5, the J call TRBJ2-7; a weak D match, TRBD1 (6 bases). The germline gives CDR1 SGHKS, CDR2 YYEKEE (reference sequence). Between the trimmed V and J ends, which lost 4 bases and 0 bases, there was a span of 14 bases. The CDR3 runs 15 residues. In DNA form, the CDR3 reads TGTGCCAGCAGCCCAGGGGCCTCGAGCTCCTACGAGCAGTACTTC. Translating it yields CASSPGASSSYEQYF.

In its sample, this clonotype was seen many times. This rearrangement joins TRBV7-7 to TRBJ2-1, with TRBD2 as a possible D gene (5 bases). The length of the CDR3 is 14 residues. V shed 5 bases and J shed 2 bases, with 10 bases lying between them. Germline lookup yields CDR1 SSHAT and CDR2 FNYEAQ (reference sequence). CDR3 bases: TGTGCCAGCAGCCACGGGGAGACCTACAATGAGCAGTTCTTC. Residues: CASSHGETYNEQFF.